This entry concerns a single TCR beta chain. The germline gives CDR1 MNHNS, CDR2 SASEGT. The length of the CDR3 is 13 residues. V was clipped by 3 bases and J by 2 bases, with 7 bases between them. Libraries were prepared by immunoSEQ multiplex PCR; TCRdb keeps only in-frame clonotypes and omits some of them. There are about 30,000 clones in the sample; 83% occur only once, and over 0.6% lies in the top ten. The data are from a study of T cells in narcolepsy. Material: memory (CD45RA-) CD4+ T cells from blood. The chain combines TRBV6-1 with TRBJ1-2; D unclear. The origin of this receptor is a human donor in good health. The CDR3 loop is CASSDGENYGYTF. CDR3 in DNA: TGTGCCAGCAGTGATGGGGAAAACTATGGCTACACCTTC.